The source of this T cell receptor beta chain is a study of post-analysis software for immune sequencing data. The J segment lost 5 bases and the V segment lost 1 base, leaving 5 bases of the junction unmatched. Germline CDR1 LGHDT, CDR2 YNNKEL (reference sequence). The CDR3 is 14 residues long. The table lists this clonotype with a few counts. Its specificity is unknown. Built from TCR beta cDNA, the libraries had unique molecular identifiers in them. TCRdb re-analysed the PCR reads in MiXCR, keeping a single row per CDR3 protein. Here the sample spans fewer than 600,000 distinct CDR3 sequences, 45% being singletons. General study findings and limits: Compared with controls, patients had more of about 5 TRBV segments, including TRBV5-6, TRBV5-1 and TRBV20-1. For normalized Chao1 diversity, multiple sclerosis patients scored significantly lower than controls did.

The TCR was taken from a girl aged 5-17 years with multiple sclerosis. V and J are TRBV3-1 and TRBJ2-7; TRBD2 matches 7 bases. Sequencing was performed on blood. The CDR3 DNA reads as TGTGCCAGCAGCCAAGTGACCCGGGGGGACGAGCAGTACTTC. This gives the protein CASSQVTRGDEQYF.